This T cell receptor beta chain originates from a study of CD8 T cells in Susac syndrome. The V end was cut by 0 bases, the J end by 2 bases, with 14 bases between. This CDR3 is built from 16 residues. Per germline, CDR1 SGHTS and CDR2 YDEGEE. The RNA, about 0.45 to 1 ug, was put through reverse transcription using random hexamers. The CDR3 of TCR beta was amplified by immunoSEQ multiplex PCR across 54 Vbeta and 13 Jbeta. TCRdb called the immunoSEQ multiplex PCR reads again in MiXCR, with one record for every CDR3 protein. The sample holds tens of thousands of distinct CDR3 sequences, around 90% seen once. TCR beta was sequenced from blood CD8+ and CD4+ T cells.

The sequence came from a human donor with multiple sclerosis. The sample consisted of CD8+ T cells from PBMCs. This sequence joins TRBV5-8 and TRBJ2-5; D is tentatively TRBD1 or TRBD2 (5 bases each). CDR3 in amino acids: CASSLAGPRGQETQYF. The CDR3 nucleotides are TGTGCCAGCAGCTTGGCGGGGCCCCGGGGACAAGAGACCCAGTACTTC.